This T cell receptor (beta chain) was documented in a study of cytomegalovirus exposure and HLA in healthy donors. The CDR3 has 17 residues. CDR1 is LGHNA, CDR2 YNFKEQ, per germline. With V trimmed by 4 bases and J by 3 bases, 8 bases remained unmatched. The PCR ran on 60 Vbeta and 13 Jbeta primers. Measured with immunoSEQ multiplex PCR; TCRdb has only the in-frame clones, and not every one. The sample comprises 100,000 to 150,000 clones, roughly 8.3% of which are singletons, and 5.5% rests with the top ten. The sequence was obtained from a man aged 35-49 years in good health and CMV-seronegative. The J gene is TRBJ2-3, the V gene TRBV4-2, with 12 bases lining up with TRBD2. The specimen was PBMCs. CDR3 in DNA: TGTGCCAGCAGCCCAGGACTAGCGGGGATGAGGACAGATACGCAGTATTTT. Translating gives CASSPGLAGMRTDTQYF.